The 26 T cell receptor beta chains below come from one sample, sequenced in a study of blood T cell repertoires in COVID-19. The protocol was immunoSEQ multiplex PCR, while the TCRdb copy is restricted to in-frame clones and leaves out a portion. Of 45,000 to 70,000 clones in the sample, roughly nine tenths were seen once. The source material was peripheral blood. The source is a woman aged 55-70 years with active or convalescent COVID-19.

The chain couples TRBV11-3 to TRBJ2-3, with unresolved D. The CDR3 contains 13 residues. CDR1 is SGHNT, CDR2 YENEEA, per germline. Trimming stripped 0 bases from V and 3 bases from J, with 4 bases between. CDR3 sequence reads: CASSLDLTDTQYF. The DNA of the CDR3 is TGTGCCAGCAGCTTAGATCTAACAGATACGCAGTATTTT.

The chain combines TRBV30 with TRBJ2-6, with 8 bases matching TRBD1. Losses at the gene ends were 1 base for V and 0 bases for J; bases not matched to a gene: 5. This CDR3 has 17 amino acids. From germline, CDR1 is GTSNPN and CDR2 SVGIG (reference sequence). This CDR3 is CAWSERQGYSGANVLTF. Here the CDR3 DNA reads TGTGCCTGGAGTGAGCGACAGGGGTACTCTGGGGCCAACGTCCTGACTTTC.

V is TRBV6-1 and J is TRBJ1-3; D gene ambiguous. The V end was cut by 2 bases, the J end by 0 bases, with 8 bases between. This CDR3 contains 15 residues. From germline, CDR1 is MNHNS and CDR2 SASEGT. The CDR3 here is CASSELRDSGNTIYF. The CDR3 region has the DNA TGTGCCAGCAGTGAACTGCGGGACTCTGGAAACACCATATATTTT.

V gene TRBV7-9 combines with J gene TRBJ1-1; TRBD1 matches at 9 bases. Trimming took 5 bases from V and 5 from J; bases not matched to a gene: 6. The CDR3 runs to 14 residues. Germline V CDR1 and CDR2: SEHNR, FQNEAQ (reference sequence). The chain's CDR3 is CASSPRTGETEAFF. The CDR3, as DNA: TGTGCCAGCAGCCCAAGGACAGGGGAAACTGAAGCTTTCTTT.

This clone has only one observation. The V gene is TRBV28, the J gene TRBJ1-4; D might be TRBD1 (5 bases). The CDR3 covers 13 residues. The V gene lost 6 bases and the J gene lost 4 bases, with 9 bases spanning the gap. Germline V gene data show CDR1 as MDHEN and CDR2 as SYDVKM. The CDR3 DNA is TGTGCCAGCAGCGGGACTTTTAATGAAAAACTGTTTTTT. It yields the protein CASSGTFNEKLFF.

J is TRBJ1-3 and V is TRBV19; 7 bases agree with TRBD1. The CDR3 is 15 amino acids. Germline lookup yields CDR1 LNHDA and CDR2 SQIVND (reference sequence). Trimming at V came to 3 bases and at J to 2 bases, leaving 4 bases not matched to a gene. The CDR3 loop is CASSMPGTAGNTIYF. As DNA, the CDR3 is TGTGCCAGTAGTATGCCCGGGACAGCTGGAAACACCATATATTTT.

This chain joins TRBV3-1 (or the pseudogene TRBV3-2) and TRBJ2-1, with D perhaps matching TRBD1 (6 bases). CDR1 and CDR2 (germline): LGHDT, YNNKEL (reference sequence). V dropped 3 bases and J dropped 8 bases, with 17 bases sitting between them. The CDR3 runs 15 residues. DNA for the CDR3: TGTGCCAGCAGCCAGAGAGACAGGAATAGCGATGAGCAGTTCTTC. Protein product: CASSQRDRNSDEQFF.

V usage is TRBV6-1 and J usage is TRBJ2-7; 14 bases match TRBD2. CDR1 MNHNS and CDR2 SASEGT come from the germline V gene. The CDR3 is 19 amino acids. J gave up 4 bases and V 3 bases, and 14 bases lay outside the gene matches. This CDR3 is CASSDRLAGGPVAGYEQYF. The CDR3 DNA reads TGTGCCAGCAGTGATAGACTAGCGGGAGGGCCGGTAGCGGGTTACGAGCAGTACTTC.

The chain joins TRBV28 to TRBJ1-5; D not resolved. The V end was cut by 6 bases, the J end by 7 bases, with 22 bases between. Germline loops: CDR1 MDHEN, CDR2 SYDVKM. The CDR3 is made up of 16 amino acids. As DNA, the CDR3 is TGTGCCAGCAGACCGACGACTGAAAATAACCGACAGCCCCAGCATTTT. It is translated as CASRPTTENNRQPQHF.

This chain links TRBV6-2 or TRBV6-3 with TRBJ2-3; 7 bases agree with TRBD1. V trimming: 5 bases; J trimming: 6 bases; junction bases outside the gene matches: 11. The V gene's germline CDR1 is MNHEY and CDR2 SVGEGT. This CDR3 has 15 residues. The DNA of the CDR3 is TGTGCCAGCAGTGAGCCCCGACAGGGTTGGGATACGCAGTATTTT. Amino acids: CASSEPRQGWDTQYF.

V and J are TRBV6-5 and TRBJ1-2, with D unresolved. The V end was cut by 0 bases, the J end by 2 bases, with 7 bases between. Germline CDR1 MNHEY, CDR2 SVGAGI. This CDR3 spans 14 amino acids. CDR3 in amino acids: CASSYSRLNYGYTF. CDR3 sequence (DNA): TGTGCCAGCAGTTACTCCCGACTGAACTATGGCTACACCTTC.

The V call is TRBV5-1, the J call TRBJ2-3, with TRBD2 matching 9 bases. The V gene's germline CDR1 is SGHRS and CDR2 YFSETQ. The CDR3 spans 15 residues. The V gene end was trimmed by 5 bases and the J gene end by 2 bases; junction bases not matched to a gene: 6. The CDR3, as DNA: TGCGCCAGCAGTACTGAGCGGGGGGACACAGATACGCAGTATTTT. It encodes CASSTERGDTDTQYF.

The chain has TRBV28 and TRBJ2-1; 10 bases are shared with TRBD2. The V and J ends lost 6 bases and 4 bases, in that order; junction bases with no gene match: 24. Germline assignment: CDR1 MDHEN and CDR2 SYDVKM. This CDR3 comprises 21 residues. CDR3 in DNA: TGTGCCAGCAGACCAAGGACGGGGAGAAGCGGGAGGGCCGTTCTTTACAATGAGCAGTTCTTC. It is translated as CASRPRTGRSGRAVLYNEQFF. Complete variable domain (other parts from reference TRBV28 and TRBJ2-1): DVKVTQSSRYLVKRTGEKVFLECVQDMDHENMFWYRQDPGLGLRLIYFSYDVKMKEKGDIPEGYSVSREKKERFSLILESASTNQTSMYLCASRPRTGRSGRAVLYNEQFFGPGTRLTVL.

The chain carries TRBV3-1 (or the pseudogene TRBV3-2) and TRBJ1-2; the D gene is possibly TRBD1 (6 bases). This CDR3 has 12 residues. With 8 bases removed from V and 8 bases from J, the gap between germline ends came to 15 bases. Per germline, CDR1 LGHDT and CDR2 YNNKEL (reference sequence). The CDR3 sequence: CASARGGRGYTF. The CDR3 nucleotides read TGTGCCAGCGCGAGGGGGGGTCGAGGCTACACCTTC.

The CDR3 coding sequence is TGTGCCAGCAGCTTGGCTGAGGGCACTGAAGCTTTCTTT. This encodes CASSLAEGTEAFF. V is TRBV5-6 and J is TRBJ1-1; no clear D gene. The CDR3 has 13 amino acids. The V gene lost 0 bases and the J gene lost 4 bases, with 7 bases spanning the gap. Germline V gene sequence: CDR1 SGHDT, CDR2 YYEEEE.

CDR3 in amino acids: CASSLLYEQYF. The DNA for the CDR3 is TGTGCCAGCAGTCTCTTATACGAGCAGTACTTC. The chain has TRBV3-1 (or the pseudogene TRBV3-2) and TRBJ2-7, with no clear D. This CDR3 has 11 residues. The germline V gene has CDR1 LGHDT and CDR2 YNNKEL (reference sequence). The V gene lost 6 bases and the J gene lost 4 bases, with 7 bases spanning the gap.

The V gene is TRBV7-2, the J gene TRBJ2-5; 8 bases agree with TRBD2. This CDR3 contains 18 residues. V was pared by 6 bases and J by 1 base, with 16 bases of the junction left unmatched. CDR1 is SGHTA, CDR2 FQGNSA, per germline. The CDR3 region is CASSLRILREGPQETQYF. DNA of the CDR3: TGTGCCAGCAGTCTTAGGATTTTACGGGAGGGTCCCCAAGAGACCCAGTACTTC.

The chain joins TRBV7-9 to TRBJ2-1; 7 bases agree with TRBD2. This CDR3 contains 13 residues. The germline CDR1 and CDR2 sequences are SEHNR and FQNEAQ (reference sequence). The V segment lost 1 base and the J segment 7 bases; nucleotides outside the gene matches: 1. Here the CDR3 reads CASSLDGGNEQFF. Here the CDR3 DNA reads TGTGCCAGCAGCTTAGACGGGGGGAATGAGCAGTTCTTC.

This chain uses TRBV6-6 with TRBJ2-7; TRBD1 matches at 9 bases. Trimming took 6 bases from V and 5 from J; bases not matched to a gene: 11. CDR1 and CDR2 (germline): MNHNY, SVGAGI (reference sequence). The CDR3 has 15 amino acids. This CDR3 reads CASREHPGQGDEQYF. CDR3 coding DNA: TGTGCCAGCAGAGAACATCCGGGACAGGGAGACGAGCAGTACTTC.

This clone showed up just a few times. V gene TRBV19 combines with J gene TRBJ1-1, with D tentatively TRBD1 (6 bases). The CDR3 spans 13 residues. The V and J ends lost 4 bases and 1 base respectively, with 7 bases between them. CDR1 and CDR2 (germline): LNHDA, SQIVND (reference sequence). The chain's CDR3 is CASSTTGNTEAFF. The CDR3, as DNA: TGTGCCAGTAGTACGACAGGGAACACTGAAGCTTTCTTT.

V usage is TRBV12-3 or TRBV12-4 and J usage is TRBJ2-3; 7 nucleotides align to TRBD1. The CDR3 extends over 12 amino acids. Unmatched junction bases numbered 3, after V lost 6 bases and J lost 6 bases. For the CDR3, the DNA is TGTGCCAGCAGCCTGACAGGGGATACGCAGTATTTT. Translation gives CASSLTGDTQYF.

The chain uses TRBV3-1 (or the pseudogene TRBV3-2) and TRBJ1-1; TRBD1 matches at 7 bases. The junction had 9 bases not matched to a gene; V was cut back by 0 bases and J by 5 bases. The CDR3 totals 16 residues. CDR1 and CDR2 (germline): LGHDT, YNNKEL (reference sequence). CDR3: CASSQDRRGRRTEAFF. In DNA, the CDR3 is TGTGCCAGCAGCCAAGACCGGAGGGGGCGAAGAACTGAAGCTTTCTTT.

The chain links TRBV7-9 to TRBJ1-4; no definite D call. V shed 2 bases and J shed 7 bases, with 17 bases lying between them. Looked up from germline, CDR1 is SEHNR and CDR2 is FQNEAQ (reference sequence). The CDR3 loop spans 16 amino acids. The CDR3 reads CASSLPVKSAGEKLFF. CDR3 bases: TGTGCCAGCAGCTTACCGGTGAAATCGGCGGGTGAAAAACTGTTTTTT.

The gene calls are TRBV5-4 and TRBJ2-1; perhaps TRBD2 as D (7 bases). This CDR3 has 16 amino acids. V gave up 4 bases and J gave up 6 bases, with 20 bases separating them. Germline loops: CDR1 SGHNT, CDR2 YYREEE (reference sequence). This chain's CDR3 is CASSPSRRGGLNEQFF. In nucleotides, the CDR3 is TGTGCCAGCAGCCCTTCGAGGAGGGGGGGTCTCAATGAGCAGTTCTTC.

This clone was observed a single time. The chain uses TRBV9 and TRBJ2-1; D is possibly TRBD2 (7 bases). CDR1 is SGDLS and CDR2 is YYNGEE in the germline V gene. Trimming pared 0 bases from V and 0 bases from J, leaving 22 bases between. This CDR3 comprises 20 residues. CDR3 protein: CASSVAYGGTLTYSYNEQFF. The CDR3 region has the DNA TGTGCCAGCAGCGTAGCTTACGGGGGGACACTAACCTACTCCTACAATGAGCAGTTCTTC. Filled out from reference TRBV9 and TRBJ2-1, the complete variable domain reads DSGVTQTPKHLITATGQRVTLRCSPRSGDLSVYWYQQSLDQGLQFLIQYYNGEERAKGNILERFSAQQFPDLHSELNLSSLELGDSALYFCASSVAYGGTLTYSYNEQFFGPGTRLTVL.

The V call is TRBV5-4, the J call TRBJ2-1, with 9 bases fitting TRBD1. The CDR3 length is 15 residues. With V trimmed by 2 bases and J by 6 bases, 6 bases remained unmatched. Germline assignment: CDR1 SGHNT and CDR2 YYREEE (reference sequence). CDR3 sequence: CASSFTGGFGNEQFF. The CDR3 nucleotides read TGTGCCAGCAGCTTTACAGGGGGCTTCGGCAATGAGCAGTTCTTC.